This T cell receptor beta chain came from a study of T cells in Graves' hyperthyroidism and ophthalmopathy. The V and J ends lost 6 bases and 7 bases, in that order; junction bases with no gene match: 9. Germline CDR1 MNHNS, CDR2 SASEGT. CDR3 length: 14 amino acids. What was amplified from RNA transcripts were TCR beta CDR3 regions. The HTBI set primed first-round TCR CDR3 RT-PCR. In TCRdb, the multiplex PCR reads were re-called with MiXCR into one record per CDR3 protein. The repertoire holds 500,000 to 650,000 distinct CDR3 sequences, 13% to 15% seen once, with approximately 15% in the top ten. This clonotype was observed a handful of times.

This chain connects TRBV6-1 to TRBJ2-1; 7 bases are a match to TRBD1. Specimen: blood. This TCR was sampled from a woman between 40 and 50 years old with Graves' hyperthyroidism. The CDR3 region is CASSERGLGNEQFF. Here the CDR3 DNA reads TGTGCCAGCAGCGAGAGGGGGCTAGGTAATGAGCAGTTCTTC.